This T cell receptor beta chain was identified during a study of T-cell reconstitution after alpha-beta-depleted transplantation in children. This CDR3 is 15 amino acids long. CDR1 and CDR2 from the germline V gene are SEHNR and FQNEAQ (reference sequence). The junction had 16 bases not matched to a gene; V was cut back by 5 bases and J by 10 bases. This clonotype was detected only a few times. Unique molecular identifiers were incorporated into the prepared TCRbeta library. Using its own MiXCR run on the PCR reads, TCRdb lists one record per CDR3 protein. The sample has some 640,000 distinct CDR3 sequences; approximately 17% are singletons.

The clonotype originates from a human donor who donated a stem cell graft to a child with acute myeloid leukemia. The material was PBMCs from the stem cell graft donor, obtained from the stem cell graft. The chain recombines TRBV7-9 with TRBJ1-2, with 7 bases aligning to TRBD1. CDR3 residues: CASSHAGTDNGAYTF. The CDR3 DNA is TGTGCCAGCAGCCACGCCGGGACAGATAATGGAGCCTACACCTTC.